This T cell receptor (beta chain) stems from a study of OX40 agonist ivuxolimab in advanced cancers. Germline CDR1 reads SEHNR; CDR2 reads FQNEAQ (reference sequence). V was cut by 2 bases and J by 4 bases, with 7 bases left in between. The CDR3 is 13 amino acids. Clones were sequenced by immunoSEQ multiplex PCR, and TCRdb holds only the in-frame ones, with some missing. Of around 55,000 clones in the sample, around 86% were seen once. V is TRBV7-9 and J is TRBJ2-3; D is unresolved. The sequence came from an adult with an advanced solid tumor such as melanoma, head and neck, liver or kidney cancer. The sequences come from CD4+ or CD8+ T cells sorted from blood, collected in a trial of the OX40 agonist ivuxolimab. CDR3 residues: CASSLLAADTQYF. CDR3 DNA sequence: TGTGCCAGCAGCTTACTCGCGGCAGATACGCAGTATTTT.